These 14 T cell receptor beta chains originate from one sample sequenced in a study of cytomegalovirus exposure and HLA in healthy donors. PCR employed 60 Vbeta and 13 Jbeta primers. TCRdb keeps only in-frame clones here, not all; method: immunoSEQ multiplex PCR. The repertoire has 110,000 to 150,000 clones, about 77% of them found once; the top ten carry roughly 3.7%. The specimen sequenced was PBMCs. These receptors originate from a male donor in good health and CMV-seronegative.

The chain joins TRBV19 to TRBJ2-7, with D possibly TRBD2 on 5 matching bases. Trimming stripped 3 bases from V and 7 bases from J, with 13 bases between. CDR1 and CDR2 from the germline V gene are LNHDA and SQIVND (reference sequence). The CDR3 length is 13 residues. This CDR3 is CASSIVLAGEQYF. For the CDR3, the DNA is TGTGCCAGTAGTATCGTGCTAGCTGGAGAGCAGTACTTC. The whole variable domain, remainder taken from reference TRBV19 and TRBJ2-7, is DGGITQSPKYLFRKEGQNVTLSCEQNLNHDAMYWYRQDPGQGLRLIYYSQIVNDFQKGDIAEGYSVSREKKESFPLTVTSAQKNPTAFYLCASSIVLAGEQYFGPGTRLTVT.

This clone was detected a few times. The chain carries TRBV7-9 and TRBJ1-5, with TRBD1 as a possible D gene (6 bases). V shed 2 bases and J shed 0 bases, with 8 bases lying between them. Germline assignment: CDR1 SEHNR and CDR2 FQNEAQ (reference sequence). The CDR3 is made up of 15 amino acids. In nucleotides, the CDR3 is TGTGCCAGCAGCTTAACAGGGAATAGCAATCAGCCCCAGCATTTT. It encodes CASSLTGNSNQPQHF.

This clone has just a few counts. The J gene is TRBJ2-7, the V gene TRBV30; D is perhaps TRBD2 (6 bases). The germline CDR1 and CDR2 sequences are GTSNPN and SVGIG (reference sequence). The CDR3 runs 11 residues. V lost 2 bases and J lost 5, with 7 bases in between. The CDR3 sequence is CAWSRRDEQYF. Here the CDR3 DNA reads TGTGCCTGGAGTCGGAGGGACGAGCAGTACTTC.

This chain links TRBV6-5 with TRBJ1-4, with 8 positions matching TRBD1. Germline-derived CDR1 and CDR2 are MNHEY and SVGAGI. The CDR3 runs 15 residues. Trimming at V came to 2 bases and at J to 7 bases, leaving 6 bases not matched to a gene. The CDR3 sequence is CASSYQGALSEKLFF. The CDR3 DNA reads as TGTGCCAGCAGTTACCAGGGGGCGCTGAGTGAAAAACTGTTTTTT.

This clone was observed a single time. The V and J genes are TRBV9 and TRBJ1-1; 8 nucleotides match TRBD1. With 3 bases clipped from V and 4 bases from J, the junction kept 2 bases outside the gene matches. The CDR3 extends over 13 amino acids. Germline-derived CDR1 and CDR2 are SGDLS and YYNGEE. The CDR3, as DNA: TGTGCCAGCAGCGGGACAGGGACCACTGAAGCTTTCTTT. Its translation: CASSGTGTTEAFF.

This clone has just one count. This chain joins TRBV4-1 and TRBJ2-3, with TRBD2 matching over 7 bases. V trimming: 8 bases; J trimming: 8 bases; junction bases outside the gene matches: 10. CDR3 size: 13 residues. Germline V gene lookup returns CDR1 MGHRA and CDR2 YSYEKL. CDR3 sequence: CASSRLRGGTQYF. The CDR3 DNA is TGCGCCAGCTCCCGCCTACGCGGGGGTACGCAGTATTTT.

This rearrangement joins TRBV6-1 to TRBJ1-1; D ambiguous. V gave up 1 base and J gave up 3 bases, with 9 bases separating them. The germline gives CDR1 MNHNS, CDR2 SASEGT. The CDR3 has 14 amino acids. The CDR3 nucleotides are TGTGCCAGCAGTGAAGGCGCGGTAGACACTGAAGCTTTCTTT. Translating gives CASSEGAVDTEAFF.

This clone was seen a single time. DNA for the CDR3: TGTGCCAGCAGTGTTCTTATAGGCTACACCTTC. This translates into CASSVLIGYTF. This chain uses TRBV2 with TRBJ1-2; D remains ambiguous. Germline V gene lookup returns CDR1 SNHLY and CDR2 FYNNEI. Trimming cost V 4 bases and J 8 bases, with 8 bases left between them. The CDR3 covers 11 residues. Full variable domain (missing parts from reference TRBV2 and TRBJ1-2): EPEVTQTPSHQVTQMGQEVILRCVPISNHLYFYWYRQILGQKVEFLVSFYNNEISEKSEIFDDQFSVERPDGSNFTLKIRSTKLEDSAMYFCASSVLIGYTFGSGTRLTVV.

The chain links TRBV19 to TRBJ2-1; 13 nucleotides match TRBD2. Germline-derived CDR1 and CDR2 are LNHDA and SQIVND (reference sequence). Trimming removed 5 bases from V and 3 bases from J; junction bases left unmatched: 1. This CDR3 has 15 residues. The CDR3 nucleotides read TGTGCCAGTAGTGGACTAGCGGGAGTCTACAATGAGCAGTTCTTC. This sequence encodes CASSGLAGVYNEQFF.

The chain uses TRBV18 and TRBJ2-3, with D perhaps matching TRBD1 (6 bases). The CDR3 sequence is 15 residues long. The V gene lost 2 bases and the J gene lost 0 bases, with 9 bases spanning the gap. Germline V CDR1 and CDR2: KGHSH, LQKENI. The CDR3 DNA sequence: TGTGCCAGCTCACCATGGACAGAAAGCACAGATACGCAGTATTTT. Translated: CASSPWTESTDTQYF.

The V gene is TRBV5-1, the J gene TRBJ2-7; D ambiguous. Deletions cut 0 bases from V and 0 bases from J, with 10 bases between. Germline CDR1 SGHRS, CDR2 YFSETQ. The CDR3 has 15 amino acids. CDR3 in amino acids: CASSLASSTSYEQYF. The CDR3 bases are TGCGCCAGCAGCTTGGCAAGCTCTACCTCCTACGAGCAGTACTTC.

The V and J genes are TRBV5-1 and TRBJ1-3; D perhaps matches TRBD1 (6 bases). With 0 bases removed from V and 6 bases from J, the gap between germline ends came to 13 bases. Looked up from germline, CDR1 is SGHRS and CDR2 is YFSETQ. This CDR3 has 15 amino acids. The CDR3 protein is CASSLGTVSANTIYF. Here the CDR3 DNA reads TGCGCCAGCAGCTTGGGGACAGTATCGGCAAACACCATATATTTT.

The rearrangement joins TRBV6-5 to TRBJ1-2; 7 nucleotides match TRBD1. CDR3 length equals 15 residues. Trimming removed 6 bases from V and 5 bases from J; junction bases left unmatched: 12. CDR1 and CDR2 (germline): MNHEY, SVGAGI. Written as DNA, the CDR3 is TGTGCCAGCAGCCCAACGGGACAGAAGACTTATGGCTACACCTTC. It specifies CASSPTGQKTYGYTF.

V gene TRBV6-6 combines with J gene TRBJ2-5; D is unresolved. The CDR3 is 15 amino acids. CDR1 and CDR2 from the germline V gene are MNHNY and SVGAGI (reference sequence). With 5 bases removed from V and 4 bases from J, the gap between germline ends came to 17 bases. CDR3 in amino acids: CASSHGGVSSETQYF. CDR3 in DNA: TGTGCCAGCAGTCATGGTGGAGTCTCCTCAGAGACCCAGTACTTC.